This entry is about one T cell receptor beta chain. This record belongs to a study of blood T cell repertoires in COVID-19. Study-wide context: PBMCs, B-cell-depleted T cells, or T cells provided the cDNA or gDNA that made up the material.

Authors' data handling: Using reference gene primer amplification, nucleated cell counts were estimated. Sequencing was performed with immunoSEQ multiplex PCR; in TCRdb, only in-frame clones are kept and a portion is missing. V, J and clone size were drawn from that table, and D and trimming were deduced from the DNA. The sample yields 280,000 or so clones, approximately 88% seen once. CDR3 length: 16 residues. CDR1 is MNHEY and CDR2 is SMNVEV in the germline V gene (reference sequence). V was shortened by 5 bases and J by 9 bases, with 20 bases between the two germline ends. V gene TRBV27 combines with J gene TRBJ1-6; a possible D gene is TRBD1 (5 bases). The sample consisted of peripheral blood. This clonotype was sampled from a woman aged 25-40 years who had recovered from COVID-19. CDR3 nucleotide sequence: TGTGCCAGCAGTCCCCTCCAGGGCCAGGGTGTTTCACCCCTCCACTTT. Amino acid sequence: CASSPLQGQGVSPLHF.